This section outlines one TCR beta chain sequence together with its context. Its antigen is currently unknown. Use of 60 Vbeta and 13 Jbeta primers characterized the PCR. Generated by immunoSEQ multiplex PCR, the TCRdb table keeps only in-frame clones and is missing some. The sample carries roughly 190,000 clones, roughly 80% recorded once. Nominally healthy donors provided the samples, though records likely missed some immune exposures. The entry originates in a study of cytomegalovirus exposure and HLA in healthy donors. This CDR3 contains 18 residues. In germline, CDR1 is SGHKS, CDR2 YYEKEE (reference sequence). General study points: Compared with the roughly 670-donor mean, an Asian-associated ancestry cluster reportedly had fewer N-insertions, according to a later analysis. A later analysis reported that several of the most significant clusters appeared to be linked to common viral pathogens, among them Epstein-Barr virus.

Sequencing was done on a sample of PBMCs. This TCR derives from a man aged 45-65 years in good health and CMV-seronegative. The chain employs TRBV5-5 and TRBJ2-5, with 13 bases identical to TRBD2. The J call may be mistaken, given a closer DNA end match to TRBJ2-7. CDR3 coding DNA: TGTGCCAGCAGCGGCCAGGGACTAGCGGGGCTCACTTCCTACGAGCAGTACTTC. Translated: CASSGQGLAGLTSYEQYF.